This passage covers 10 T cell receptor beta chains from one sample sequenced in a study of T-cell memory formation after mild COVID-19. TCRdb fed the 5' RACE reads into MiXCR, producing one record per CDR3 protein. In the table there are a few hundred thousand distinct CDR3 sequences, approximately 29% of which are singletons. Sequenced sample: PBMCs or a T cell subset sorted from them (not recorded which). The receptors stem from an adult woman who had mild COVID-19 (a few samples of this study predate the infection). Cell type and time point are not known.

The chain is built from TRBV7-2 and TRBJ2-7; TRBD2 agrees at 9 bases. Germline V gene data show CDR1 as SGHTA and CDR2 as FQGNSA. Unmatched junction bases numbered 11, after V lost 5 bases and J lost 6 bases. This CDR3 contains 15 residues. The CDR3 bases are TGTGCCAGCAGCCTTGTGGTAGCGGGAGTGGGCGAGCAGTACTTC. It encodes CASSLVVAGVGEQYF.

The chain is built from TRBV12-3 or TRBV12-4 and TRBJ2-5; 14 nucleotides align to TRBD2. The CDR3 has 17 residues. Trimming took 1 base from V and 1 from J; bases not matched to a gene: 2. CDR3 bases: TGTGCCAGCAGTTTAGGGGGACTAGCGGGGGCCCAAGAGACCCAGTACTTC. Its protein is CASSLGGLAGAQETQYF.

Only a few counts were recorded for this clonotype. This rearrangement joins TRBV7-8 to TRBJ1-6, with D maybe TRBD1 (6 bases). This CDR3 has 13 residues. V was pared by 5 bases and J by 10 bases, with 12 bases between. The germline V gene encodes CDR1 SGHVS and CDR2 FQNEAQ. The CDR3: CASSQRGGSPLHF. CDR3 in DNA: TGTGCCAGCAGCCAGAGGGGGGGCTCACCCCTCCACTTT. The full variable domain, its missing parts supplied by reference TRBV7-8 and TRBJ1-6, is GAGVSQSPRYKVAKRGQDVALRCDPISGHVSLFWYQQALGQGPEFLTYFQNEAQLDKSGLPSDRFFAERPEGSVSTLKIQRTQQEDSAVYLCASSQRGGSPLHFGNGTRLTVT.

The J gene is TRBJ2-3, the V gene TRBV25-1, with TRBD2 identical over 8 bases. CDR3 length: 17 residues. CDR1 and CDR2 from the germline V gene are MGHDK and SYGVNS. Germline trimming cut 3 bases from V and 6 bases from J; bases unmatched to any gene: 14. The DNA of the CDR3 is TGTGCCAGCAGTGACCCCGGCAGTAGCGGGATCTCTGATACGCAGTATTTT. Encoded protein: CASSDPGSSGISDTQYF.

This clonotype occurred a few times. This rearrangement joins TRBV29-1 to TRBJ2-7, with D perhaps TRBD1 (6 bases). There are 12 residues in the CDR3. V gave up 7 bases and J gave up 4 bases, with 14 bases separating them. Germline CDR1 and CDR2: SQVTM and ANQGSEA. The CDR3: CSGQVTGYEQYF. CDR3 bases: TGCAGCGGACAGGTTACGGGGTACGAGCAGTACTTC.

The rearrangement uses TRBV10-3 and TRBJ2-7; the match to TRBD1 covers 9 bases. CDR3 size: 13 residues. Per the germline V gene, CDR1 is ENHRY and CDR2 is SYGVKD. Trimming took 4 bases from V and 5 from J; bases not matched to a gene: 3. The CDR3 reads CAISGTGAHEQYF. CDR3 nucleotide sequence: TGTGCCATCAGTGGGACAGGGGCGCACGAGCAGTACTTC.

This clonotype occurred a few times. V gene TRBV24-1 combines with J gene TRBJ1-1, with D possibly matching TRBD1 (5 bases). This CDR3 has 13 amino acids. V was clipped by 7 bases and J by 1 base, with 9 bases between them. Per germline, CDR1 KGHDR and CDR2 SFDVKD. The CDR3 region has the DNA TGTGCCACCAGAGCGACAGCGAACACTGAAGCTTTCTTT. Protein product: CATRATANTEAFF.

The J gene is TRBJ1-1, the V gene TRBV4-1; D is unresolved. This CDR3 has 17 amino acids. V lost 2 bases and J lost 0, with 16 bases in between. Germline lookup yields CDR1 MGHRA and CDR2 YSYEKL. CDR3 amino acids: CASSQLFFRTVNTEAFF. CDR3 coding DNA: TGCGCCAGCAGCCAACTGTTTTTTAGAACAGTGAACACTGAAGCTTTCTTT.

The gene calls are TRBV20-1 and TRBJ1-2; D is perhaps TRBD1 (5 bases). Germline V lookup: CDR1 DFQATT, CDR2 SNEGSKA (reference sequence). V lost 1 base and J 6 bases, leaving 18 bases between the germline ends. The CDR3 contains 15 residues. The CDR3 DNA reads TGCAGTGCTAGAGTGGAGTGGGTCGACAGCCATGGCTACACCTTC. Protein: CSARVEWVDSHGYTF.

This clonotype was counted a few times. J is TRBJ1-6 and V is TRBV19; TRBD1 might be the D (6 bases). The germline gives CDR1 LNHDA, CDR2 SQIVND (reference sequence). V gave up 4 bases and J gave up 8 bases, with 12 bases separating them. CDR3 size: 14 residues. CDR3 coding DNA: TGTGCCAGTAGTAGCACAGGGAGACATTCACCCCTCCACTTT. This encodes CASSSTGRHSPLHF.